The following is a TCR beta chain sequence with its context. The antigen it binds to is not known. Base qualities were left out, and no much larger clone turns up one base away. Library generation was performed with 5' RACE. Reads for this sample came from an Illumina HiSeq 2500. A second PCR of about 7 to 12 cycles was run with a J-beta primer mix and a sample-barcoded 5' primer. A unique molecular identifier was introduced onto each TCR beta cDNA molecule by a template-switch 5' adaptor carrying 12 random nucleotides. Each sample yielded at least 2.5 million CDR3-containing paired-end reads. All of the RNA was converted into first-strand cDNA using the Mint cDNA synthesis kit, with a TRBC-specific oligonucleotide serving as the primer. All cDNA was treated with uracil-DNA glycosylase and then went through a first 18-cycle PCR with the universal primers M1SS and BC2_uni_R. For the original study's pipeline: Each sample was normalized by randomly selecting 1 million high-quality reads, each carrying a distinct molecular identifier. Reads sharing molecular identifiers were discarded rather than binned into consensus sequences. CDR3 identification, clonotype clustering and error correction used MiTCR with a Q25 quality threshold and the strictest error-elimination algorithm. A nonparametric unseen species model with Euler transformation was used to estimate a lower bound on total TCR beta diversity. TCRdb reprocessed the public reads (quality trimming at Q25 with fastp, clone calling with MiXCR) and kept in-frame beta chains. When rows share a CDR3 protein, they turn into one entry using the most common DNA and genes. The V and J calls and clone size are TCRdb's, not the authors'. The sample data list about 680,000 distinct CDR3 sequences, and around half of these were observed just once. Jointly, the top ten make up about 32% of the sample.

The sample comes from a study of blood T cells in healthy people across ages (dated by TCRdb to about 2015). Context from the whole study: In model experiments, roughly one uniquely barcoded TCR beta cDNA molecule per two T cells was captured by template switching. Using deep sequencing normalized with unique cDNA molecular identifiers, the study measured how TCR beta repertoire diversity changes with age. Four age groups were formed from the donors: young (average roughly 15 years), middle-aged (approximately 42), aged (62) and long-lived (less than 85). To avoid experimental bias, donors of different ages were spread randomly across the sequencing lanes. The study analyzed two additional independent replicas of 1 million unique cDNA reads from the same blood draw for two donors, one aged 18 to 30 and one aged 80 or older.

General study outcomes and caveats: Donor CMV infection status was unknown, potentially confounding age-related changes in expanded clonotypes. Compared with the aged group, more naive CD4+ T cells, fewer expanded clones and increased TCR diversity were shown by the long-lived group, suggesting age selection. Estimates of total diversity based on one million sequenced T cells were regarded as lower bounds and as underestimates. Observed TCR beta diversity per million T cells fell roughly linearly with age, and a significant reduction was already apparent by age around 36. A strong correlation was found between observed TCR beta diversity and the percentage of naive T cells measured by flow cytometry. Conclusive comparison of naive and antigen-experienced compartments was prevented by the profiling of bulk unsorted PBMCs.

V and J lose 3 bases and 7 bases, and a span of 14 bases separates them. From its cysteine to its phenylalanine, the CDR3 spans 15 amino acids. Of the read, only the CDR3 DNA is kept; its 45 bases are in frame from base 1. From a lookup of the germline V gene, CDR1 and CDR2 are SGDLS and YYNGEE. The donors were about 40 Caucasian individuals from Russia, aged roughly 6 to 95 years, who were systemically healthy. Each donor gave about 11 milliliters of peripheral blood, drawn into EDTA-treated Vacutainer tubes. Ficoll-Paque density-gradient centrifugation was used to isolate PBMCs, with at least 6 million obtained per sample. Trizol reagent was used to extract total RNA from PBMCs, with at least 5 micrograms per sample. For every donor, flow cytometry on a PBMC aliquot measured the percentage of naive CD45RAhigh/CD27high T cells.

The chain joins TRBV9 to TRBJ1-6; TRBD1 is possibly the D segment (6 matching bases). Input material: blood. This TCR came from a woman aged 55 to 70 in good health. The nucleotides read TGTGCCAGCAGCGACAACCAGGGGACAAATTCACCCCTCCACTTT. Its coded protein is CASSDNQGTNSPLHF.